These 19 T cell receptor beta chains originate from one sample sequenced in a study of blood T cell repertoires in COVID-19. The data were produced by immunoSEQ multiplex PCR, yet TCRdb's version contains in-frame clones alone and is incomplete. The sample shows about 400,000 clones, about 89% of them seen only once. Sequencing was carried out using peripheral blood. The receptors stem from a woman younger than 45 with acute or convalescent COVID-19.

The V and J genes are TRBV6-5 and TRBJ1-2, with TRBD1 matching over 7 bases. CDR1 is MNHEY and CDR2 is SVGAGI in the germline V gene. CDR3 length: 13 amino acids. The V and J ends lost 5 bases and 3 bases, in that order; junction bases with no gene match: 3. CDR3 in amino acids: CASSRDRHYGYTF. CDR3 nucleotide sequence: TGTGCCAGCAGTAGGGACAGACACTATGGCTACACCTTC.

The chain combines TRBV19 with TRBJ2-7; D may be TRBD1 (6 bases). Germline values: CDR1 LNHDA, CDR2 SQIVND (reference sequence). Trimming stripped 3 bases from V and 4 bases from J, with 10 bases between. The CDR3 totals 13 residues. DNA of the CDR3: TGTGCCAGTAGTATGGGGGCCGGATACGAGCAGTACTTC. This gives the protein CASSMGAGYEQYF. Using reference TRBV19 and TRBJ2-7 for the parts outside the CDR3, the full variable domain is DGGITQSPKYLFRKEGQNVTLSCEQNLNHDAMYWYRQDPGQGLRLIYYSQIVNDFQKGDIAEGYSVSREKKESFPLTVTSAQKNPTAFYLCASSMGAGYEQYFGPGTRLTVT.

At least ten counts were recorded for this clone. Different DNA sequences within this sample yield the same CDR3. The genes are TRBV7-9 and TRBJ2-3, with TRBD2 identical over 11 bases. After removal of 5 bases from V and 6 bases from J, the junction contained 16 bases not matched to a gene. The germline gives CDR1 SEHNR, CDR2 FQNEAQ (reference sequence). This CDR3 is 18 amino acids long. The CDR3 DNA reads TGTGCCAGCAGCCCAAGGAGGGGGGGGCTAGCGGGGGGCGATACGCAGTATTTT. Translation: CASSPRRGGLAGGDTQYF.

V usage is TRBV5-5 and J usage is TRBJ1-1; 7 bases map to TRBD1. CDR3 size: 12 residues. V dropped 3 bases and J dropped 8; count of bases not matched to a gene: 4. CDR1 and CDR2 from the germline V gene are SGHKS and YYEKEE (reference sequence). CDR3 coding DNA: TGTGCCAGCAGCTCCCGGACAGGAGAAGCTTTCTTT. Translation gives CASSSRTGEAFF.

This clone has only a few counts. The chain joins TRBV3-1 (or the pseudogene TRBV3-2) to TRBJ2-5, with no clear D. This CDR3 is built from 15 residues. Between the trimmed V and J ends, which lost 4 bases and 0 bases, there was a span of 12 bases. Per germline, CDR1 LGHDT and CDR2 YNNKEL (reference sequence). This CDR3 is CASSPPLSNQETQYF. The CDR3 DNA sequence: TGTGCCAGCAGCCCACCACTGAGTAACCAAGAGACCCAGTACTTC.

The table lists this clone with a count of one. The V and J genes are TRBV30 and TRBJ2-7, with D uncertain. The CDR3 contains 12 residues. Between the trimmed V and J ends, which lost 1 base and 5 bases, there was a span of 9 bases. In germline, CDR1 is GTSNPN, CDR2 SVGIG (reference sequence). The CDR3 sequence: CAWSGPSHEQYF. The CDR3 bases are TGTGCCTGGAGTGGGCCGTCGCACGAGCAGTACTTC.

The chain has TRBV10-2 and TRBJ1-6; D unclear. The germline gives CDR1 WSHSY, CDR2 SAAADI. The CDR3 is 15 amino acids. Trimming pared 0 bases from V and 9 bases from J, leaving 12 bases between. The CDR3: CASSESQRMGSPLHF. CDR3 in DNA: TGCGCCAGCAGTGAGTCTCAGCGTATGGGTTCACCCCTCCACTTT.

The chain couples TRBV3-1 (or the pseudogene TRBV3-2) to TRBJ2-4; TRBD2 is a possible D gene (6 bases). V dropped 4 bases and J dropped 1 base, with 17 bases sitting between them. This CDR3 contains 17 residues. The germline V gene has CDR1 LGHDT and CDR2 YNNKEL (reference sequence). The CDR3, as DNA: TGTGCCAGCAGCCCCCCTGGAGGGATTCGGGCCAAAAACATTCAGTACTTC. It yields the protein CASSPPGGIRAKNIQYF.

The rearrangement links TRBV3-1 (or the pseudogene TRBV3-2) to TRBJ2-4; D uncertain. Germline V gene lookup returns CDR1 LGHDT and CDR2 YNNKEL (reference sequence). This CDR3 has 16 amino acids. V lost 4 bases to trimming and J lost 1 base, with 14 bases between them. CDR3 sequence: CASSLLTVGAKNIQYF. CDR3 sequence (DNA): TGTGCCAGCAGCCTTCTTACGGTCGGGGCCAAAAACATTCAGTACTTC.

The chain combines TRBV12-2 with TRBJ2-3; the table gives TRBD2 as D, unverified against the DNA. TRBV12-2 is tagged as a pseudogene. The CDR3 contains 15 residues. The CDR3 region has the DNA TGTGCAAGTCGCCCCTCCAGAGGAACCACAGATACGCAGTATTTT. This encodes CASRPSRGTTDTQYF.

This clone turned up a few times. This rearrangement joins TRBV4-1 to TRBJ1-5; D possibly corresponds to TRBD1 (6 bases). Trimming took 0 bases from V and 7 from J, leaving 10 bases between them. This CDR3 is built from 14 residues. Looked up from germline, CDR1 is MGHRA and CDR2 is YSYEKL. The CDR3 here is CASSQERGGQPQHF. Here the CDR3 DNA reads TGCGCCAGCAGCCAAGAAAGGGGGGGCCAGCCCCAGCATTTT.

The genes are TRBV9 and TRBJ2-1; D is perhaps TRBD2 (7 bases). The CDR3 contains 15 residues. Deletions cut 0 bases from V and 6 bases from J, with 13 bases between. Germline CDR1 and CDR2: SGDLS and YYNGEE. CDR3 protein: CASSVDGGQANEQFF. The CDR3 nucleotides read TGTGCCAGCAGCGTAGACGGGGGGCAGGCCAATGAGCAGTTCTTC.

V usage is TRBV15 and J usage is TRBJ2-5; D possibly corresponds to TRBD1 (7 bases). This CDR3 region has 13 residues. CDR1 and CDR2 from the germline V gene are LNHNV and YYDKDF (reference sequence). The V end lost 4 bases, the J end lost 5 bases, and 11 bases lay between the germline ends. In DNA form, the CDR3 reads TGTGCCACCAGCAACCAGGGGGGCGAGACCCAGTACTTC. Its translation: CATSNQGGETQYF.

The chain combines TRBV4-1 with TRBJ1-3; tentatively, D is TRBD1 (5 bases). The V end lost 4 bases, the J end lost 0 bases, and 10 bases lay between the germline ends. Germline CDR1 reads MGHRA; CDR2 reads YSYEKL. This CDR3 has 15 amino acids. CDR3 residues: CASSPGVSSGNTIYF. The CDR3 DNA reads as TGCGCCAGCAGCCCGGGGGTGAGCTCTGGAAACACCATATATTTT.

The J gene is TRBJ1-2, the V gene TRBV5-4; 7 bases are a match to TRBD1. V shed 7 bases and J 0 bases; nucleotides not matched to a gene: 18. Germline V gene lookup returns CDR1 SGHNT and CDR2 YYREEE (reference sequence). The CDR3 covers 18 residues. As DNA, the CDR3 is TGTGCCAGCCGGACCGCTACCATTCAGGGGGGTCCTAACTATGGCTACACCTTC. Its translation: CASRTATIQGGPNYGYTF. Complete variable domain (other parts from reference TRBV5-4 and TRBJ1-2): ETGVTQSPTHLIKTRGQQVTLRCSSQSGHNTVSWYQQALGQGPQFIFQYYREEENGRGNFPPRFSGLQFPNYSSELNVNALELDDSALYLCASRTATIQGGPNYGYTFGSGTRLTVV.

This chain connects TRBV15 to TRBJ2-3; 9 bases map to TRBD1. This CDR3 region has 15 residues. Per germline, CDR1 LNHNV and CDR2 YYDKDF (reference sequence). The V segment lost 5 bases and the J segment 1 base; nucleotides outside the gene matches: 4. CDR3 sequence (DNA): TGTGCCACCAGCGAGACAGGGGGAGGCACAGATACGCAGTATTTT. Translated, it gives CATSETGGGTDTQYF.

This chain joins TRBV13 and TRBJ2-4; possibly TRBD1 for D (6 bases). CDR1 is PRHDT and CDR2 is FYEKMQ in the germline V gene (reference sequence). V dropped 4 bases and J dropped 11 bases, with 15 bases sitting between them. CDR3 length: 13 residues. This CDR3 reads CASSSGNRAVQYF. The CDR3 DNA follows: TGTGCCAGCAGCTCAGGCAACAGGGCGGTTCAGTACTTC.

This clone was seen only once. The V gene is TRBV30, the J gene TRBJ1-2; D remains unclear. The V end lost 0 bases, the J end lost 5 bases, and 4 bases lay between the germline ends. CDR1 is GTSNPN and CDR2 is SVGIG in the germline V gene (reference sequence). The CDR3 length is 11 residues. CDR3 in DNA: TGTGCCTGGAGTGTGGAGTATGGCTACACCTTC. This translates into CAWSVEYGYTF. The whole variable domain, remainder taken from reference TRBV30 and TRBJ1-2, is SQTIHQWPATLVQPVGSPLSLECTVEGTSNPNLYWYRQAAGRGLQLLFYSVGIGQISSEVPQNLSASRPQDRQFILSSKKLLLSDSGFYLCAWSVEYGYTFGSGTRLTVV.

The CDR3 sequence is CATQDNGELFF. In nucleotides, the CDR3 is TGTGCCACACAGGATAACGGGGAGCTGTTTTTT. The chain is built from TRBV24-1 and TRBJ2-2; D perhaps matches TRBD1 (5 bases). V gave up 10 bases and J gave up 7 bases, with 9 bases separating them. This CDR3 contains 11 residues. From germline, CDR1 is KGHDR and CDR2 SFDVKD.